These 6 T cell receptor beta chains were all obtained from the same sample, sequenced in a study of T cell repertoires and HLA-DP antigens. Their specific antigens are unknown. Method: immunoSEQ multiplex PCR; TCRdb's copy keeps in-frame clones and lacks some. The profile covers approximately 89,000 clones, with 86% appearing a single time and about 1.7% taken by the ten largest. The sample consisted of CD4+ T cells from PBMCs. The receptors stem from a man aged 45-65 years in good health and CMV-seronegative.

This clone was detected only a few times. The rearrangement links TRBV25-1 to TRBJ1-6, with D unclear. This CDR3 is built from 15 residues. The V gene's germline CDR1 is MGHDK and CDR2 SYGVNS. V lost 0 bases and J 9 bases, leaving 12 bases between the germline ends. The CDR3 region has the DNA TGTGCCAGCAGTGAATATGGAGGGCCGGGTTCACCCCTCCACTTT. It codes for CASSEYGGPGSPLHF.

This clone was observed once. The chain recombines TRBV18 with TRBJ1-5; 7 nucleotides match TRBD1. The germline gives CDR1 KGHSH, CDR2 LQKENI. Trimming at V came to 2 bases and at J to 6 bases, leaving 7 bases not matched to a gene. The CDR3 length is 15 residues. CDR3 loop: CASSPDRDRAQPQHF. The CDR3 DNA reads TGTGCCAGCTCACCAGACCGGGACAGAGCTCAGCCCCAGCATTTT.

The table lists this clone with a count of one. V is TRBV5-1 and J is TRBJ1-4; 7 nucleotides match TRBD1. V lost 4 bases to trimming and J lost 4 bases; unmatched junction nucleotides: 7. The germline V gene encodes CDR1 SGHRS and CDR2 YFSETQ. This CDR3 is 15 amino acids long. This CDR3 is CASSLAGTDNEKLFF. CDR3 nucleotide sequence: TGCGCCAGCAGCCTGGCCGGGACAGATAATGAAAAACTGTTTTTT.

The sample holds one count of this clone. The J gene is TRBJ2-5, the V gene TRBV21-1; TRBD1 reflects the table's D call only, with no check against the DNA. TRBV21-1 is flagged as a pseudogene. This CDR3 spans 19 amino acids. The CDR3 sequence: CASSSRERGTGSLQETQYF. CDR3 nucleotides: TGTGCCAGCAGCTCCCGAGAGCGCGGGACAGGAAGCCTCCAAGAGACCCAGTACTTC.

The chain links TRBV5-4 to TRBJ2-3; TRBD1 matches 7 bases. CDR3 length: 13 amino acids. J was trimmed by 4 bases and V by 6 bases; bases with no gene match: 5. Germline lookup yields CDR1 SGHNT and CDR2 YYREEE (reference sequence). This CDR3 reads CASTGQSSDTQYF. CDR3 in DNA: TGTGCCAGCACGGGACAGAGTTCAGATACGCAGTATTTT.

The chain carries TRBV19 and TRBJ2-2; D may be TRBD1 (5 bases). Germline loops: CDR1 LNHDA, CDR2 SQIVND (reference sequence). This CDR3 is built from 15 residues. Trimming pared 7 bases from V and 2 bases from J, leaving 14 bases between. CDR3 DNA: TGTGCCAGTATGGTTACAGGCATTAACACCGGGGAGCTGTTTTTT. Protein: CASMVTGINTGELFF.